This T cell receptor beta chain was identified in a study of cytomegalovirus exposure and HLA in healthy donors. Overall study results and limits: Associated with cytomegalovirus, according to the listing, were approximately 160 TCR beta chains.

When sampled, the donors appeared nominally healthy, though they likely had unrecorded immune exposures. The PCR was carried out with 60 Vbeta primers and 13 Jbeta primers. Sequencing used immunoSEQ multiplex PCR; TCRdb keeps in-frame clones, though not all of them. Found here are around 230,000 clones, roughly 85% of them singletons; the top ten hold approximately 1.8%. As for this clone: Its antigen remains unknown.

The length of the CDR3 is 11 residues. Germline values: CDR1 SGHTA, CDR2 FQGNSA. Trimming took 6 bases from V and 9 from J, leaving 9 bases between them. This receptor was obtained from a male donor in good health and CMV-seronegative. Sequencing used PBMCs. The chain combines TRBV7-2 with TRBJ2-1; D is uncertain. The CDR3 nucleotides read TGTGCCAGCAGAGCTTTAGCTGAGCAGTTCTTC. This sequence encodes CASRALAEQFF.